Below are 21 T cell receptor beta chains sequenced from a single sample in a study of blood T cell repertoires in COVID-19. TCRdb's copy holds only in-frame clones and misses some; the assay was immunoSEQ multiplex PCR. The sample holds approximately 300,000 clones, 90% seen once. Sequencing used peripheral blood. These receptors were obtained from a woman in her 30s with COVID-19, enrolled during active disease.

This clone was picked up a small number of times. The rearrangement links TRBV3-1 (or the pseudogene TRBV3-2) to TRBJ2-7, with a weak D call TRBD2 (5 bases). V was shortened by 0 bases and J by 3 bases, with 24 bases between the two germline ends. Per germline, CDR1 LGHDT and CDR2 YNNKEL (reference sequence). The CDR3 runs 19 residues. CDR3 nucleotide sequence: TGTGCCAGCAGCCAAGATCCCTACTCTCGGGAAACTCTCGGCTACGAGCAGTACTTC. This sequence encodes CASSQDPYSRETLGYEQYF.

CDR3 coding DNA: TGTGCCTGGAGGCAGAGACAGCGCGAATCACCCCTCCACTTT. Amino acid sequence: CAWRQRQRESPLHF. The J gene is TRBJ1-6, the V gene TRBV30; a possible D gene is TRBD1 (5 bases). The CDR3 covers 14 residues. From germline, CDR1 is GTSNPN and CDR2 SVGIG (reference sequence). Trimming cost V 3 bases and J 10 bases, with 16 bases left between them.

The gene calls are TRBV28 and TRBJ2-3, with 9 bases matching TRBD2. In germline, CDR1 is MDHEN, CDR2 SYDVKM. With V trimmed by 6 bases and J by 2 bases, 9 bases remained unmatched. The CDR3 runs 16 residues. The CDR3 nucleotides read TGTGCCAGCAGCCCACCGGGGACTAGCCTCACAGATACGCAGTATTTT. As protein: CASSPPGTSLTDTQYF.

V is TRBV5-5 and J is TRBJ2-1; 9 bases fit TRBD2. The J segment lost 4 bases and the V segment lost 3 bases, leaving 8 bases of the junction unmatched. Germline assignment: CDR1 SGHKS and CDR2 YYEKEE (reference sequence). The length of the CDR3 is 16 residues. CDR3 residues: CASSSASGDLYNEQFF. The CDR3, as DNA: TGTGCCAGCAGCTCAGCTAGCGGGGACCTATACAATGAGCAGTTCTTC.

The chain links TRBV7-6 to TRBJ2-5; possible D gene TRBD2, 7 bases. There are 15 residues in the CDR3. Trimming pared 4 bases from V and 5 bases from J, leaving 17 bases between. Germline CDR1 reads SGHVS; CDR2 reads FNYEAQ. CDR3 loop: CASSWGGGRRETQYF. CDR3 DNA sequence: TGTGCCAGCAGCTGGGGGGGCGGCCGTCGGGAGACCCAGTACTTC. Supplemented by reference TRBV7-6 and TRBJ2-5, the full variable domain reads GAGVSQSPRYKVTKRGQDVALRCDPISGHVSLYWYRQALGQGPEFLTYFNYEAQQDKSGLPNDRFSAERPEGSISTLTIQRTEQRDSAMYRCASSWGGGRRETQYFGPGTRLLVL.

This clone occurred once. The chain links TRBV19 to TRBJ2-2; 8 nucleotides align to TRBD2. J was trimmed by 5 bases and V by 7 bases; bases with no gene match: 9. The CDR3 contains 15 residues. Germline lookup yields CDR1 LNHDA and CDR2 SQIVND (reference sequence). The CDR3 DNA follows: TGTGCCAGTACCCTGCGGGGGGTGTGGACCGGGGAGCTGTTTTTT. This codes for CASTLRGVWTGELFF.

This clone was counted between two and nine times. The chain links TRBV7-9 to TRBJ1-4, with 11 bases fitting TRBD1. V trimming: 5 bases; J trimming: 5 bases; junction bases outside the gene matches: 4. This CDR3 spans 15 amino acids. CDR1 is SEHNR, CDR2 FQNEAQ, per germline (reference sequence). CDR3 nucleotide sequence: TGTGCCAGCAGCCCAAGGACAGGGGGCAATGAAAAACTGTTTTTT. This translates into CASSPRTGGNEKLFF. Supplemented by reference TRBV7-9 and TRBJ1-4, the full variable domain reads DTGVSQNPRHKITKRGQNVTFRCDPISEHNRLYWYRQTLGQGPEFLTYFQNEAQLEKSRLLSDRFSAERPKGSFSTLEIQRTEQGDSAMYLCASSPRTGGNEKLFFGSGTQLSVL.

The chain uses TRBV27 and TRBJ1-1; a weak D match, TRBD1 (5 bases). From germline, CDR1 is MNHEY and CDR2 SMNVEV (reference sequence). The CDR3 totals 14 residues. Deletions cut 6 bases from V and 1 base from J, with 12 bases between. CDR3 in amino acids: CASSYDRTNTEAFF. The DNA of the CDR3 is TGTGCCAGCAGCTACGACAGAACGAACACTGAAGCTTTCTTT.

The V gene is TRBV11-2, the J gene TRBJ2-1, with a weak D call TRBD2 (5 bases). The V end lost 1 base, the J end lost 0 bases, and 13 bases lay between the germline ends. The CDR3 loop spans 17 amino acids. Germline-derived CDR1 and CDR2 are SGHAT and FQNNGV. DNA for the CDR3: TGTGCCAGCAGCTTAGGGGCGGGTTTCCGCTCCTACAATGAGCAGTTCTTC. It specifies CASSLGAGFRSYNEQFF.

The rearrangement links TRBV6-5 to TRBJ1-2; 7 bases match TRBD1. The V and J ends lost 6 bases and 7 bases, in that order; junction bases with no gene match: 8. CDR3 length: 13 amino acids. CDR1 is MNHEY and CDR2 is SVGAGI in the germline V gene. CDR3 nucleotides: TGTGCCAGCAGCAGAGGGGGCGCCGGTGGCTACACCTTC. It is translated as CASSRGGAGGYTF.

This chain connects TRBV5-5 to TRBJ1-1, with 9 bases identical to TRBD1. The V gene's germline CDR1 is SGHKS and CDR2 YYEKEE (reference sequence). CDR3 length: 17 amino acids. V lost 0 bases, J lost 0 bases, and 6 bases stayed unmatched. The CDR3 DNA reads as TGTGCCAGCAGCTTGGGGGACAGGGAGGAGGTGAACACTGAAGCTTTCTTT. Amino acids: CASSLGDREEVNTEAFF.

CDR3 sequence (DNA): TGTGCCAGCAGCCCGAATTTGGGACTAGCGGACGAGCAGTACTTC. It codes for CASSPNLGLADEQYF. V is TRBV6-5 and J is TRBJ2-7; 11 bases are shared with TRBD2. This CDR3 region has 15 residues. From germline, CDR1 is MNHEY and CDR2 SVGAGI. After removal of 6 bases from V and 5 bases from J, the junction contained 9 bases not matched to a gene.

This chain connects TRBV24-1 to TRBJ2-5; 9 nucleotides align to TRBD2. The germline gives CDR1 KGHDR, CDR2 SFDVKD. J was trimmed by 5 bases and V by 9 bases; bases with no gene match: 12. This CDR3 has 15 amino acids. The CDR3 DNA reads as TGTGCCACCTCTGGAGCGGGAGGAATCGCTGAGACCCAGTACTTC. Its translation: CATSGAGGIAETQYF.

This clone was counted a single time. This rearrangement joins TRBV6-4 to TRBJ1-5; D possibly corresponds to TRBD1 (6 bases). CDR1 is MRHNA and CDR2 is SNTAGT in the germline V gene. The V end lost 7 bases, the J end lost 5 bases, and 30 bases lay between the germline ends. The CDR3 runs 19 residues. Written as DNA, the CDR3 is TGTGCCAGCATCAAGGGGGTCACGTCGGTTTGTAGGGGCCATCAGCCCCAGCATTTT. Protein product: CASIKGVTSVCRGHQPQHF.

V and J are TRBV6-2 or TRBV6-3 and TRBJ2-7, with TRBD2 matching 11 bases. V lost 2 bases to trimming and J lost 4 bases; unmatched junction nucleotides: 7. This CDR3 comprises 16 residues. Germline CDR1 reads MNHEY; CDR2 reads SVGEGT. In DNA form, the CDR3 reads TGTGCCAGCAGTTACCTCCGACTAGCGGGAACTTACGAGCAGTACTTC. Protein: CASSYLRLAGTYEQYF.

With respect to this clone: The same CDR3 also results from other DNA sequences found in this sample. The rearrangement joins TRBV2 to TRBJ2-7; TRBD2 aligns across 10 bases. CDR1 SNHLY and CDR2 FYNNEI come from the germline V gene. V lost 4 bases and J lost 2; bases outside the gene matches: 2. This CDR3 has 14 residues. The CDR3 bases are TGTGCCAGCAGTGGGACTAGCGGCACCTACGAGCAGTACTTC. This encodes CASSGTSGTYEQYF.

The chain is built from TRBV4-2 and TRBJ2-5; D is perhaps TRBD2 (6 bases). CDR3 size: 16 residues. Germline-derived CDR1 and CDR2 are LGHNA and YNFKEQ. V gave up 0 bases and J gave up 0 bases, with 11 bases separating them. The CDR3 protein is CASSQEGGADQETQYF. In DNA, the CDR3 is TGTGCCAGCAGCCAAGAGGGGGGAGCGGACCAAGAGACCCAGTACTTC.

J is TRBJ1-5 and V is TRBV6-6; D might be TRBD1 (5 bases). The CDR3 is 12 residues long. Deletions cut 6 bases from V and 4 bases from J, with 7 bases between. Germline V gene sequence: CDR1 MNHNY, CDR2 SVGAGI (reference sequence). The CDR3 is CASRGANQPQHF. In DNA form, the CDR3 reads TGTGCCAGCAGAGGGGCGAATCAGCCCCAGCATTTT.

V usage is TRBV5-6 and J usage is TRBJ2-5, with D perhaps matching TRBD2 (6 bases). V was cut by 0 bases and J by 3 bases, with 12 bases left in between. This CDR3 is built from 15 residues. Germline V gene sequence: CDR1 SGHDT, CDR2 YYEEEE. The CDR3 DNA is TGTGCCAGCAGCTTGGAGTGGGGCGGGGAAGAGACCCAGTACTTC. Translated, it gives CASSLEWGGEETQYF.

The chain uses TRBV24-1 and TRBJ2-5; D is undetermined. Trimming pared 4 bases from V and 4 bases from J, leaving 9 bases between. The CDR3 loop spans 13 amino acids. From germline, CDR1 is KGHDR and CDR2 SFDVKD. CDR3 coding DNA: TGTGCCACCAGTGACCCGTCTTTAGAGACCCAGTACTTC. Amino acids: CATSDPSLETQYF.

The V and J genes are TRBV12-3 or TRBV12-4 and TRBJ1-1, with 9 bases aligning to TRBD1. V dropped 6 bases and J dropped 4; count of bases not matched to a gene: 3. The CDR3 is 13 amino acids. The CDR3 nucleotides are TGTGCCAGCAGATGGACAGGGGCCACTGAAGCTTTCTTT. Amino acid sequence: CASRWTGATEAFF.